This T cell receptor (beta chain) was recovered during a study of blood T cell repertoires in COVID-19. Study-wide background: Samples came from the United States, Italy and Spain, spanning acute and convalescent COVID-19.

As originally analysed: The assay estimated nucleated cells by amplifying reference gene primers. Profiling relied on immunoSEQ multiplex PCR, and the TCRdb table lists in-frame clones only, not all of them. The V and J calls and clone size come from that table; D and trimming were worked out from the DNA. Altogether 100,000 or so clones are present, over 75% being singletons, with the ten largest covering 5.5% to 8%. Germline CDR1 is LNHNV and CDR2 is YYDKDF (reference sequence). The CDR3 contains 14 residues. V lost 8 bases, J lost 6 bases, and 9 bases stayed unmatched. The chain links TRBV15 to TRBJ1-5, with 8 bases aligning to TRBD1. This TCR derives from a woman aged 60-75 years with acute or convalescent COVID-19. What was sequenced was peripheral blood. CDR3 nucleotide sequence: TGTGCCACCGCAGGGAACAGGGGGAGTCAGCCCCAGCATTTT. Amino acid sequence: CATAGNRGSQPQHF.